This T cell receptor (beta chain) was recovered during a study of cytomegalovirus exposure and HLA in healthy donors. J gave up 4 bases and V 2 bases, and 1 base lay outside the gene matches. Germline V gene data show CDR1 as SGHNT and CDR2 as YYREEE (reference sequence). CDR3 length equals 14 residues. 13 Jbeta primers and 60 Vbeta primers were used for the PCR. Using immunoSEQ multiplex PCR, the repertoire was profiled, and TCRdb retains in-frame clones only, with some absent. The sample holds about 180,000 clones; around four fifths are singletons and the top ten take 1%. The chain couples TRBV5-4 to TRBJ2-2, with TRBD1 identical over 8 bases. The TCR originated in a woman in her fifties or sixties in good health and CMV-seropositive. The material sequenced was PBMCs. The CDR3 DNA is TGTGCCAGCAGCTTTGACAGGGGCACCGGGGAGCTGTTTTTT. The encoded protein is CASSFDRGTGELFF.